This T cell receptor beta chain is from a study of blood T cell repertoires in COVID-19. In the study overall: The study drew acute and convalescent COVID-19 samples from the United States, Italy and Spain. PBMCs, B-cell-depleted T cells, or T cells provided the cDNA or gDNA that made up the material.

Sequencing was performed with immunoSEQ multiplex PCR; in TCRdb, only in-frame clones are kept and a portion is missing. The sample gives approximately 98,000 clones, approximately 70% of which show up once; about 1.8% is in the top ten. In this sample, this clone turned up once. Germline values: CDR1 SGHRS, CDR2 YFSETQ. CDR3 size: 14 residues. Trimming took 0 bases from V and 8 from J, leaving 12 bases between them. The source material was peripheral blood. The TCR sequence derives from a woman aged 40-49 years with acute or convalescent COVID-19. J is TRBJ2-1 and V is TRBV5-1, with TRBD2 as a possible D gene (6 bases). The CDR3 sequence: CASSLARGSDEQFF. DNA of the CDR3: TGCGCCAGCAGCTTGGCTCGGGGGTCGGATGAGCAGTTCTTC. Combining the CDR3 with reference TRBV5-1 and TRBJ2-1 gives the whole variable domain KAGVTQTPRYLIKTRGQQVTLSCSPISGHRSVSWYQQTPGQGLQFLFEYFSETQRNKGNFPGRFSGRQFSNSRSEMNVSTLELGDSALYLCASSLARGSDEQFFGPGTRLTVL.